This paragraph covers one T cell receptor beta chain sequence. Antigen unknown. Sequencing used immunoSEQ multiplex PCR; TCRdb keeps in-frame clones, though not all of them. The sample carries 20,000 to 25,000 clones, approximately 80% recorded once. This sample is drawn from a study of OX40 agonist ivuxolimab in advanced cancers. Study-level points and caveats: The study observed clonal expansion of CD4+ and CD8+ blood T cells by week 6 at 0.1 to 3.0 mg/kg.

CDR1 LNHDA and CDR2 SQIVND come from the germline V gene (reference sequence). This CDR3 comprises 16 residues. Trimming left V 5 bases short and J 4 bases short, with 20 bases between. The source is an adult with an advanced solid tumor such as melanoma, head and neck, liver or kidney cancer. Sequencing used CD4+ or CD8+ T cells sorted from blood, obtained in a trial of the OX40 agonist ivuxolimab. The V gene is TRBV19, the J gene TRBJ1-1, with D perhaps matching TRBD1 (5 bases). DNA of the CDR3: TGTGCCAGTAGTGGGGGGGAGCGAGGGTTGGGCACTGAAGCTTTCTTT. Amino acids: CASSGGERGLGTEAFF.